The entry below gives a single T cell receptor beta chain sequence along with its context. V lost 3 bases and J lost 11, with 4 bases in between. Germline CDR1 is DFQATT and CDR2 is SNEGSKA (reference sequence). The length of the CDR3 is 8 residues. The sample belongs to a study of Graves' ophthalmopathy and Graves' hyperthyroidism. As the template, RNA transcripts were used to amplify TCR beta CDR3 regions. An initial RT-PCR round employing HTBI primers preceded a second-round multiplex PCR. In TCRdb, the multiplex PCR reads were re-called with MiXCR into one record per CDR3 protein. The sample carries roughly 1.1 million distinct CDR3 sequences, about 40% recorded once.

The clonotype comes from an adult man with Graves' hyperthyroidism. V usage is TRBV20-1 and J usage is TRBJ1-1; no clear D gene. Material: peripheral blood or thyroid tissue (not recorded which). CDR3 DNA: TGCAGTGCTAGCTACGCTTTCTTT. It codes for CSASYAFF.